Sequencing of this TCR beta chain was carried out in a study of blood T cell repertoires in COVID-19. Whole-study context: From the United States, Italy and Spain came samples of acute and convalescent COVID-19. T cells, B-cell-depleted T cells, or PBMCs provided the cDNA or gDNA that served as material.

Sequencing was performed with immunoSEQ multiplex PCR; in TCRdb, only in-frame clones are kept and a portion is missing. Among over 200,000 clones listed, under 85% were seen once. Trimming took 4 bases from V and 4 from J; bases not matched to a gene: 3. The CDR3 is made up of 13 amino acids. CDR1 is MDHEN, CDR2 SYDVKM, per germline. The sequenced material came from peripheral blood. The receptor comes from a woman in her thirties with COVID-19, enrolled during active disease. V and J are TRBV28 and TRBJ2-5, with 7 bases lining up with TRBD1. CDR3 sequence: CASSWGQTETQYF. Written as DNA, the CDR3 is TGTGCCAGCAGTTGGGGACAGACAGAGACCCAGTACTTC.